The clone carrying this T cell receptor (beta chain) was counted a few times. Its antigen is undetermined. The CDR3 consists of 16 residues. The germline V and J ends were trimmed by 6 bases and 1 base, with 20 bases remaining between them. CDR1 is DFQATT and CDR2 is SNEGSKA in the germline V gene (reference sequence). MiXCR, run by TCRdb on the RT-PCR reads, gives a single entry per CDR3 protein. Here the sample spans 150,000 or so distinct CDR3 sequences, 11% being singletons. The entry originates in a study of response to subunit inactivated influenza vaccine. Whole-study findings and limits: Authors suggested each seasonal influenza vaccination recruits few new T cells.

The sequence derives from a man in his fifties or sixties who received an inactivated influenza vaccine. The sample here was non-naive T cells sorted from PBMCs, taken 40 to 50 days after vaccination. This chain joins TRBV20-1 and TRBJ2-3; possibly TRBD1 or TRBD2 for D (5 bases each). Here the CDR3 DNA reads TGCAGTGCCCCCCCCGGTTGGGACCGAGGCACAGATACGCAGTATTTT. This translates into CSAPPGWDRGTDTQYF.